This T cell receptor (beta chain) was observed in a study of technical replicates of blood from a handful of donors. Assay: immunoSEQ multiplex PCR; the TCRdb copy retains only in-frame clones and omits some. The sample lists some 83,000 clones, around nine tenths occurring once. The germline CDR1 and CDR2 sequences are MDHEN and SYDVKM. This CDR3 is built from 11 residues. V gave up 7 bases and J gave up 1 base, with 4 bases separating them. This receptor was obtained from a human donor in good health. The V and J genes are TRBV28 and TRBJ1-1, with D hard to call. The material sequenced was T cells isolated from PBMCs. In DNA form, the CDR3 reads TGTGCCAGCACAGGGAACACTGAAGCTTTCTTT. Translating it yields CASTGNTEAFF. The variable domain in full, completed from reference TRBV28 and TRBJ1-1, reads DVKVTQSSRYLVKRTGEKVFLECVQDMDHENMFWYRQDPGLGLRLIYFSYDVKMKEKGDIPEGYSVSREKKERFSLILESASTNQTSMYLCASTGNTEAFFGQGTRLTVV.